This entry concerns a single TCR beta chain. Antigen unknown. A read error is possible here, since a much larger clone lies one base away. Genomic DNA constituted the template upon which TCR beta VDJ and CDR3 profiling was performed. Using its own MiXCR run on the reads, TCRdb lists one record per CDR3 protein. The sample consists of approximately 160,000 distinct CDR3 sequences, around 40% of them appearing once. The data belong to a study of CD8+CD57+ T cells in acquired aplastic anemia. Study-wide background: Isolated CD4+ and CD8+ cells, once sorted, yielded DNA averaging around 3 ug. CD4+ cells from healthy donors averaged around 10 million reads. Points from the study as a whole: Between patients and controls, CD8+ Simpson's diversity did not vary significantly.

The CDR3 extends over 17 amino acids. Germline CDR1 is SGHDN and CDR2 is FVKESK. The TCR was taken from a human donor in good health. This chain connects TRBV14 to TRBJ2-4; perhaps TRBD1 as D (5 bases). Sequenced sample: sorted CD4+, CD8+, or CD8+CD57+ T cells (not recorded which) from PBMCs. CDR3 DNA: TGTGCCAGCAGCCAATCGTTTCGACAGCCTCACAAAGACATTCAGTACTTC. Its protein is CASSQSFRQPHKDIQYF.